A selection of T cell receptor beta chains follows, all from one sample in a study of blood T cell repertoires in COVID-19. Profiled with immunoSEQ multiplex PCR; TCRdb holds only in-frame clones, not every one. The table shows fewer than 250,000 clones, with about 90% occurring only once. Sequencing was carried out using PBMCs or T cells enriched from blood (not recorded which). All receptors derive from a man aged 30 to 39 who had recovered from COVID-19. CDR3s include the opening cysteine and the closing phenylalanine or tryptophan. The D gene is left open where the match is weak. Rows may omit the clone size; those that give it use once, few, many or a size class.

abundance,d_gene,len,v_gene,j_gene,CDR3nt,CDR3aa
once,NA,16,TRBV9,TRBJ2-3,TGTGCCAGCAGCGTAGACCCGGGGGTGGGGGCAGATACGCAGTATTTT,CASSVDPGVGADTQYF
NA,NA,13,TRBV12-3/TRBV12-4,TRBJ2-5,TGTGCCAGCAGTTTAGGTCATGAAGAGACCCAGTACTTC,CASSLGHEETQYF
NA,NA,14,TRBV6-5,TRBJ1-6,TGTGCCAGCAACGTAGGAGGGGATAATTCACCCCTCCACTTT,CASNVGGDNSPLHF
NA,TRBD1,15,TRBV5-6,TRBJ1-6,TGTGCCAGCAGACCACAGGGGGTCAATAATTCACCCCTCCACTTT,CASRPQGVNNSPLHF
NA,TRBD2,15,TRBV18,TRBJ2-3,TGTGCCAGCCATCGGGGGGGACGGAGCACAGATACGCAGTATTTT,CASHRGGRSTDTQYF
NA,NA,13,TRBV30,TRBJ2-3,TGTGCCTGGCAACTGATAGGGAGGAATACGCAGTATTTT,CAWQLIGRNTQYF
NA,NA,16,TRBV3-1/TRBV3-2,TRBJ2-7,TGTGCCAGCAGCGACACAGGGTCGACCGCCCTCTACGAGCAGTACTTC,CASSDTGSTALYEQYF
once,NA,16,TRBV27,TRBJ1-4,TGTGCCAGCAGTTCCCCCAGCGGTACGGCTAATGAAAAACTGTTTTTT,CASSSPSGTANEKLFF
NA,NA,16,TRBV5-1,TRBJ2-2,TGCGCCAGCAGTTTAAGCGGGTTTTCGGGCACCGGGGAGCTGTTTTTT,CASSLSGFSGTGELFF
NA,NA,13,TRBV29-1,TRBJ1-1,TGCAGCGTGGCAACAGGGTGGGATGGTGAAGCTTTCTTT,CSVATGWDGEAFF
NA,TRBD1,14,TRBV9,TRBJ1-2,TGTGCCAGCAGCGTAAGGCAGGGGGCCAGCGGCTACACCTTC,CASSVRQGASGYTF
once,NA,12,TRBV2,TRBJ1-2,TGTGCCAGCAGTGAGGCAGGGGAGGGCTACACCTTC,CASSEAGEGYTF
NA,NA,13,TRBV2,TRBJ1-2,TGTGCCAGCAGTGACACACCGAACTATGGCTACACCTTC,CASSDTPNYGYTF
many,NA,14,TRBV27,TRBJ1-2,TGTGCCAGCAGTTTTAGGGGGTCGTCGCCGGGCTACACCTTC,CASSFRGSSPGYTF
NA,TRBD2,13,TRBV6-5,TRBJ2-7,TGTGCCAGCAGTTACGGCGGGGGGGGGCAGCAGTACTTC,CASSYGGGGQQYF
NA,NA,13,TRBV27,TRBJ2-7,TGTGCCAGCAGTTTAGGTGTAGCCGGCGAGCAGTACTTC,CASSLGVAGEQYF
once,NA,13,TRBV28,TRBJ2-1,TGTGCCAGCACCGGGACTCCTTCAGTTGGGCAGTTCTTC,CASTGTPSVGQFF
once,NA,13,TRBV2,TRBJ2-7,TGTGCCAGCAGTGATTCTAGCTCGTACGAGCAGTACTTC,CASSDSSSYEQYF
NA,NA,15,TRBV11-2,TRBJ2-2,TGTGCCAGCAACCATGTGTCGAGGGACACCGGGGAGCTGTTTTTT,CASNHVSRDTGELFF
NA,TRBD1,14,TRBV27,TRBJ1-1,TGTGCCAGCAGTTCCCCCCAGGGGGCCAATGAAGCTTTCTTT,CASSSPQGANEAFF
NA,NA,13,TRBV18,TRBJ1-1,TGTGCCAGCTCCCTCTCAACGGACACTGAAGCTTTCTTT,CASSLSTDTEAFF
once,NA,17,TRBV5-1,TRBJ2-4,TGCGCCAGCAGCTTGGTCGCGGGGTCGGGAACCAAAAACATTCAGTACTTC,CASSLVAGSGTKNIQYF
NA,TRBD1,15,TRBV2,TRBJ1-6,TGTGCCAACCAAGCCGCCGGGACAGATAATTCACCCCTCCACTTT,CANQAAGTDNSPLHF
NA,TRBD1,15,TRBV6-5,TRBJ1-3,TGTGCCAGCAGCGACCACAGGGGGCAAGGAAACACCATATATTTT,CASSDHRGQGNTIYF
NA,NA,13,TRBV5-1,TRBJ1-2,TGCGCCAGCAGCTTGGACGACAGTTATGGCTACACCTTC,CASSLDDSYGYTF
NA,NA,13,TRBV4-3,TRBJ1-4,TGCGCCAGCAGCCCAGGGTCCGGACGAAAACTGTTTTTT,CASSPGSGRKLFF
NA,TRBD2,14,TRBV6-5,TRBJ2-7,TGTGCCAGCAGCAGGACTAGCGGGGGGTACGAGCAGTACTTC,CASSRTSGGYEQYF
NA,NA,14,TRBV7-9,TRBJ1-2,TGTGCCAGCAGCTTAGTAACAGTCAGCTATGGCTACACCTTC,CASSLVTVSYGYTF
NA,TRBD1,17,TRBV7-2,TRBJ1-2,TGTGCCAGCAGCTTGGACAACCAGGGGGCGCTTAACTATGGCTACACCTTC,CASSLDNQGALNYGYTF
once,NA,14,TRBV5-1,TRBJ2-5,TGCGCCAGCAGCTTGGCGAGGAGCCAAGAGACCCAGTACTTC,CASSLARSQETQYF
NA,NA,14,TRBV6-5,TRBJ2-1,TGTGCCAGCAGTTACTCCCAGGTTGCTGATGAGCAGTTCTTC,CASSYSQVADEQFF
NA,TRBD1,12,TRBV29-1,TRBJ2-2,TGCAGCGGGACAGGGAACACCGGGGAGCTGTTTTTT,CSGTGNTGELFF
NA,TRBD1,13,TRBV11-2,TRBJ1-5,TGTGCCAGCAGCTTCGACAGGGGCCAGCCCCAGCATTTT,CASSFDRGQPQHF
NA,TRBD1,14,TRBV25-1,TRBJ1-5,TGTGCCAGCAGTGAATCAGGGGGAGGTCAGCCCCAGCATTTT,CASSESGGGQPQHF
NA,NA,13,TRBV29-1,TRBJ1-2,TGCAGCGTAAGGACAGTTGGGGCCTATGGCTACACCTTC,CSVRTVGAYGYTF
NA,TRBD1,15,TRBV10-3,TRBJ1-2,TGTGCCACACTCCTCAGAGGGGGCGTTGGCTATGGCTACACCTTC,CATLLRGGVGYGYTF
NA,TRBD1,14,TRBV24-1,TRBJ2-2,TGTGCCACCAGACCACAGGGGTACACCGGGGAGCTGTTTTTT,CATRPQGYTGELFF